Below are 26 T cell receptor beta chains sequenced from a single sample in a study of cytomegalovirus exposure and HLA in healthy donors. PCR primers comprised 60 Vbeta and 13 Jbeta primers. Here immunoSEQ multiplex PCR was the method, and the copy in TCRdb shows in-frame clones only, minus some. The sample contains 150,000 to 200,000 clones, roughly four fifths of which appear only once. Sequencing was done on a sample of PBMCs. Every receptor here comes from a woman under 30 in good health and CMV-seronegative.

The chain employs TRBV4-1 and TRBJ2-5; 8 bases map to TRBD1. The V segment lost 2 bases and the J segment 3 bases; nucleotides outside the gene matches: 14. Germline CDR1 reads MGHRA; CDR2 reads YSYEKL. The CDR3 runs to 18 residues. The CDR3 bases are TGCGCCAGCAGCCAAAGGGGCGCAGGGGGCGCCGGGAAAGAGACCCAGTACTTC. Amino acids: CASSQRGAGGAGKETQYF.

CDR3 nucleotides: TGTGCCAGCTCCTCTGGGAGCAGGGGCTACGAGCAGTACTTC. Translation gives CASSSGSRGYEQYF. V usage is TRBV9 and J usage is TRBJ2-5; D possibly corresponds to TRBD1 (6 bases). The J call may be incorrect, as the DNA end agrees better with TRBJ2-7. The CDR3 is 14 amino acids. Germline V gene lookup returns CDR1 SGDLS and CDR2 YYNGEE.

This sequence joins TRBV5-5 and TRBJ1-1; D gene ambiguous. V lost 2 bases and J lost 0, with 8 bases in between. There are 14 residues in the CDR3. In germline, CDR1 is SGHKS, CDR2 YYEKEE (reference sequence). The CDR3, as DNA: TGTGCCAGCAGCTTTGGACTCGTGAACACTGAAGCTTTCTTT. Residues: CASSFGLVNTEAFF.

The chain recombines TRBV11-2 with TRBJ1-6; tentatively, D is TRBD1 (5 bases). Germline assignment: CDR1 SGHAT and CDR2 FQNNGV. With 3 bases removed from V and 7 bases from J, the gap between germline ends came to 16 bases. This CDR3 region has 16 residues. The CDR3 nucleotides read TGTGCCAGCAGCTTGATACTGGGGGGAGTGAATTCACCCCTCCACTTT. Residues: CASSLILGGVNSPLHF.

The genes are TRBV6-1 and TRBJ1-4; 7 bases fit TRBD1. The length of the CDR3 is 13 residues. V shed 10 bases and J 3 bases; nucleotides not matched to a gene: 5. Germline V lookup: CDR1 MNHNS, CDR2 SASEGT. CDR3 in DNA: TGTGCCACCACAGGGGTTGCTAATGAAAAACTGTTTTTT. This gives the protein CATTGVANEKLFF.

The chain couples TRBV27 to TRBJ1-2; 8 bases line up with TRBD1. The V segment lost 1 base and the J segment 7 bases; nucleotides outside the gene matches: 8. The CDR3 contains 15 residues. The germline gives CDR1 MNHEY, CDR2 SMNVEV (reference sequence). CDR3 loop: CASSLWQGAKAGYTF. The CDR3 DNA reads TGTGCCAGCAGTTTATGGCAGGGGGCAAAAGCTGGCTACACCTTC.

This clone was counted only a few times. The chain links TRBV6-5 to TRBJ1-5; TRBD1 matches 7 bases. The J segment lost 5 bases and the V segment lost 6 bases, leaving 7 bases of the junction unmatched. CDR1 and CDR2 from the germline V gene are MNHEY and SVGAGI. The length of the CDR3 is 14 residues. The chain's CDR3 is CASSLTGEDQPQHF. CDR3 DNA sequence: TGTGCCAGCAGCCTTACAGGGGAGGATCAGCCCCAGCATTTT.

The V call is TRBV19, the J call TRBJ2-7; maybe TRBD1 (6 bases). V was shortened by 3 bases and J by 4 bases, with 16 bases between the two germline ends. Germline assignment: CDR1 LNHDA and CDR2 SQIVND (reference sequence). The length of the CDR3 is 15 residues. DNA for the CDR3: TGTGCCAGTAGTATGCGACAGGACGGGCGTTACGAGCAGTACTTC. It translates to CASSMRQDGRYEQYF.

The V gene is TRBV5-1, the J gene TRBJ2-1; D might be TRBD2 (6 bases). The germline gives CDR1 SGHRS, CDR2 YFSETQ. There are 14 residues in the CDR3. The V and J ends lost 3 bases and 4 bases respectively, with 11 bases between them. The CDR3 protein is CASSSGVGYNEQFF. DNA for the CDR3: TGCGCCAGCAGCTCGGGGGTTGGTTACAATGAGCAGTTCTTC.

The chain links TRBV19 to TRBJ2-5, with D perhaps TRBD2 (7 bases). Trimming took off 4 bases at V and 7 bases at J, with 25 bases between the two ends. In germline, CDR1 is LNHDA, CDR2 SQIVND (reference sequence). The CDR3 contains 17 residues. The CDR3 reads CASSKLQGGLGSSTQYF. In nucleotides, the CDR3 is TGTGCCAGTAGTAAGCTACAGGGCGGACTAGGGTCCTCGACCCAGTACTTC.

This clone has a handful of counts. The V gene is TRBV14, the J gene TRBJ2-3; a weak D match, TRBD2 (5 bases). The V end was cut by 4 bases, the J end by 3 bases, with 17 bases between. This CDR3 spans 16 amino acids. Germline CDR1 is SGHDN and CDR2 is FVKESK. In nucleotides, the CDR3 is TGTGCCAGCAGCCCCGAGGGTCCAAAAAGGACAGATACGCAGTATTTT. As protein: CASSPEGPKRTDTQYF.

CDR3 in amino acids: CSVTGNSYEQYF. The CDR3, as DNA: TGCAGCGTTACAGGGAACTCCTACGAGCAGTACTTC. The chain employs TRBV29-1 and TRBJ2-7; TRBD1 is a possible D gene (6 bases). Germline assignment: CDR1 SQVTM and CDR2 ANQGSEA. This CDR3 region has 12 residues. Trimming removed 5 bases at V and 0 bases at J, with 8 bases between.

The chain recombines TRBV7-2 with TRBJ2-1, with TRBD1 identical over 7 bases. Germline CDR1 is SGHTA and CDR2 is FQGNSA. Germline trimming cut 3 bases from V and 7 bases from J; bases unmatched to any gene: 3. This CDR3 is built from 13 residues. The CDR3, as DNA: TGTGCCAGCAGCTTCGACAGGGCTAATGAGCAGTTCTTC. This translates into CASSFDRANEQFF.

The genes are TRBV7-2 and TRBJ1-4, with a weak D call TRBD1 (6 bases). The CDR3 totals 15 residues. The V end was cut by 5 bases, the J end by 8 bases, with 18 bases between. Germline V CDR1 and CDR2: SGHTA, FQGNSA. DNA of the CDR3: TGTGCCAGCAGCCCCCCCGCGCAGGGGCGGGAAAAACTGTTTTTT. Protein sequence: CASSPPAQGREKLFF.

This clone has only one observation. CDR3 sequence reads: CASSLSSSGRFEQYF. CDR3 in DNA: TGTGCCAGCAGTTTATCAAGTAGCGGGAGGTTCGAGCAGTACTTC. The rearrangement links TRBV27 to TRBJ2-7, with 10 bases that match TRBD2. The V gene end was trimmed by 0 bases and the J gene end by 6 bases; junction bases not matched to a gene: 5. CDR1 is MNHEY, CDR2 SMNVEV, per germline (reference sequence). The CDR3 has 15 residues.

The CDR3 sequence: CASSFIGFGAFF. The CDR3, as DNA: TGTGCCAGCAGTTTTATCGGGTTCGGGGCTTTCTTT. The chain joins TRBV28 to TRBJ1-1; unclear D gene. Trimming took 3 bases from V and 11 from J, leaving 13 bases between them. This CDR3 spans 12 amino acids. Per the germline V gene, CDR1 is MDHEN and CDR2 is SYDVKM.

The chain is built from TRBV6-1 and TRBJ2-5; 9 bases align to TRBD2. The end of the DNA aligns better with TRBJ2-7, so the J call may be wrong. This CDR3 is 13 amino acids long. The germline V gene has CDR1 MNHNS and CDR2 SASEGT. The CDR3 here is CASSTSGYYEQYF. CDR3 sequence (DNA): TGTGCCAGTAGTACTAGCGGGTATTACGAGCAGTACTTC.

The chain combines TRBV7-2 with TRBJ2-5, with 7 bases identical to TRBD1. With 1 base clipped from V and 1 base from J, the junction kept 9 bases outside the gene matches. This CDR3 is built from 17 residues. From germline, CDR1 is SGHTA and CDR2 FQGNSA. CDR3 region: CASSLGRTGKLQETQYF. The CDR3 DNA reads as TGTGCCAGCAGCTTAGGGAGGACAGGAAAACTCCAAGAGACCCAGTACTTC.

The rearrangement joins TRBV30 to TRBJ2-5; D may be TRBD2 (5 bases). CDR1 and CDR2 (germline): GTSNPN, SVGIG (reference sequence). V was shortened by 0 bases and J by 7 bases, with 18 bases between the two germline ends. The CDR3 is 15 residues long. The CDR3 loop reads CAWSVGLSVPGTQYF. The CDR3 bases are TGTGCCTGGAGTGTTGGACTTTCGGTGCCTGGGACCCAGTACTTC.

This clone occurred once. V gene TRBV19 combines with J gene TRBJ1-5; D gene uncertain. The CDR3 sequence is 14 residues long. Germline assignment: CDR1 LNHDA and CDR2 SQIVND (reference sequence). The V end lost 3 bases, the J end lost 5 bases, and 11 bases lay between the germline ends. As DNA, the CDR3 is TGTGCCAGTAGTATCGGGATTCGAGATCAGCCCCAGCATTTT. Translating gives CASSIGIRDQPQHF.

The chain links TRBV14 to TRBJ1-3; D not resolved. Germline CDR1 is SGHDN and CDR2 is FVKESK. The V end was cut by 4 bases, the J end by 0 bases, with 7 bases between. The CDR3 has 14 amino acids. CDR3 DNA sequence: TGTGCCAGCAGCCCCAGTCTCTCTGGAAACACCATATATTTT. Amino acids: CASSPSLSGNTIYF.

The chain is built from TRBV5-1 and TRBJ2-1; 13 bases agree with TRBD2. Germline loops: CDR1 SGHRS, CDR2 YFSETQ. J lost 12 bases, V lost 0 bases, and 6 bases had no gene match. The CDR3 is 15 residues long. The CDR3 region has the DNA TGCGCCAGCAGCTTGGAACTAGCGGGAGGGCTAGGGCAGTTCTTC. Translating it yields CASSLELAGGLGQFF.

The chain employs TRBV9 and TRBJ1-2, with 9 bases aligning to TRBD1. V trimming: 0 bases; J trimming: 2 bases; junction bases outside the gene matches: 5. The length of the CDR3 is 16 residues. CDR1 is SGDLS, CDR2 YYNGEE, per germline. The CDR3 DNA reads as TGTGCCAGCAGCGTAGGCGGGACAGGGACCAACTATGGCTACACCTTC. Translating it yields CASSVGGTGTNYGYTF. Full variable domain (outside the CDR3, taken from reference TRBV9 and TRBJ1-2): DSGVTQTPKHLITATGQRVTLRCSPRSGDLSVYWYQQSLDQGLQFLIQYYNGEERAKGNILERFSAQQFPDLHSELNLSSLELGDSALYFCASSVGGTGTNYGYTFGSGTRLTVV.

This chain links TRBV9 with TRBJ2-4, with D uncertain. From germline, CDR1 is SGDLS and CDR2 YYNGEE. Trimming took off 0 bases at V and 0 bases at J, with 7 bases between the two ends. The CDR3 contains 15 residues. The CDR3 DNA sequence: TGTGCCAGCAGCGTAGATGGGCTAGCCAAAAACATTCAGTACTTC. This translates into CASSVDGLAKNIQYF.

The rearrangement uses TRBV28 and TRBJ2-4; 14 nucleotides align to TRBD2. The length of the CDR3 is 19 residues. Looked up from germline, CDR1 is MDHEN and CDR2 is SYDVKM. V was clipped by 5 bases and J by 5 bases; unmatched bases: 14. The CDR3 nucleotides read TGTGCCAGCAGTAGTCTGGGACTAGCGGGAGCCGAGACCGAAAACATTCAGTACTTC. It encodes CASSSLGLAGAETENIQYF.

The rearrangement uses TRBV6-1 and TRBJ2-4; TRBD2 aligns across 8 bases. V dropped 0 bases and J dropped 6; count of bases not matched to a gene: 13. Per the germline V gene, CDR1 is MNHNS and CDR2 is SASEGT. This CDR3 region has 18 residues. CDR3 DNA sequence: TGTGCCAGCAGTGAAGCGATGAAGGGAGCGGGAGTCAGAAACATTCAGTACTTC. It translates to CASSEAMKGAGVRNIQYF.